This TCR beta chain is from a study of blood T cell repertoires in COVID-19. The wider study: From the United States, Italy and Spain came samples of acute and convalescent COVID-19. T cells, B-cell-depleted T cells, or PBMCs provided the cDNA or gDNA that served as material.

Per the germline V gene, CDR1 is LNHDA and CDR2 is SQIVND (reference sequence). V was clipped by 5 bases and J by 5 bases; unmatched bases: 9. This CDR3 contains 15 residues. Per the authors' pipeline: Nucleated cell counts were estimated from reference gene primer amplification. Assay: immunoSEQ multiplex PCR; the TCRdb copy retains only in-frame clones and omits some. V, J and clone size reflect that table, while D and trimming were determined from the DNA. This table holds roughly 200,000 clones, approximately 85% found once. The sequence was obtained from a man aged 55 to 70 with acute or convalescent COVID-19. The sample comprised peripheral blood. The chain recombines TRBV19 with TRBJ2-1; TRBD2 matches at 7 bases. The CDR3 spells CASSQHSSGNNEQFF. CDR3 sequence (DNA): TGTGCCAGTAGTCAACACTCTAGCGGAAACAATGAGCAGTTCTTC. Variable domain in full (rest from reference TRBV19 and TRBJ2-1): DGGITQSPKYLFRKEGQNVTLSCEQNLNHDAMYWYRQDPGQGLRLIYYSQIVNDFQKGDIAEGYSVSREKKESFPLTVTSAQKNPTAFYLCASSQHSSGNNEQFFGPGTRLTVL.